The entry that follows covers one T cell receptor beta chain sequence. This clone occurred many times. Its antigen specificity is not known. The read is 3 residues too short to cover the CDR3 end, so that end is filled in from the germline J gene. These data come from a study of T cell clonality in common variable immunodeficiency (dated by TCRdb to 2013 to 2016). Beyond this particular receptor, the publication reports: Even though DNA input was the same, control samples had an average of around 82,000 unique sequences each, compared with 30,000 to 40,000 in CVID samples. CVID TCRbeta sequences were reported to have fewer deletions and N-nucleotide insertions and to lack highly modified clones with 13 or more V deletions. Fewer TCRbeta clones were shared among CVID subjects than among healthy controls (p < 0.0001). TCRbeta clonality was higher in CVID subjects than in healthy controls (t-test p = 0.018), and the increase was most characteristic of about a third of subjects. Patient heterogeneity within the CVID cohort put limits on correlating repertoire features with clinical complications. It was noted by the authors that sequencing of the repertoires of T cell subpopulations would be needed to clarify the cause of the increased clonality in CVID.

Both CVID patients and healthy controls were predominantly of Caucasian heritage. Heparinized peripheral whole blood samples of about 4.5 to 8.5 ml were obtained from each donor. TCRbeta CDR3 repertoires were sequenced from genomic DNA of adults with common variable immune deficiency (CVID) and healthy adult controls. The control group was made up of 22 healthy adult volunteers (approximately ten male and some 12 female) whose ages ranged from roughly 20 to 70 years, with a mean age of nearly 35. Diluted blood was subjected to density centrifugation over Hypaque 1077 or Ficoll-Paque for isolation of peripheral blood mononuclear cells. Genomic DNA was obtained from unsorted mononuclear cells using either Qiagen column purification or a centrifugation-based method. Equivalent amounts of genomic DNA from CVID and control samples were used as sequencing input. For every sample, a 60 bp segment covering the rearranged TCRbeta CDR3 region was amplified and then sequenced. The immunoSEQ assay, a bias-corrected multiplex PCR combined with high-throughput sequencing, was used to amplify TCRbeta. The original pipeline was this. Each unique nucleotide sequence was treated as a clone and annotated with V, D and J genes, copy number and frequency. Sequences were labeled productive if in frame, and non-productive if out of frame or containing stop codons. Clonality was calculated from Shannon's entropy as previously described. The predicted amino acid sequences of productive clones were used to derive mean CDR3 Kyte-Doolittle hydropathy. Using the R hclust function, scaled V gene usage was clustered hierarchically with Manhattan distance and complete linkage. Clone sharing by CDR3 amino acid sequence was assessed by resampling 12 repertoires per group over 100 rounds. The repertoires were searched for over 55 published EBV-specific and roughly 230 published CMV-specific TCRbeta sequences. A couple of CVID samples that yielded fewer than 10,000 sequences were excluded from the analysis, so around 40 CVID repertoires were retained. This immuneACCESS table, as held by TCRdb, lists in-frame sequences with V and J called but not all clones. Of the missing ones, under half trace to an unresolved V gene in checked studies; the others have no known cause. D and trimming were read from the DNA, whereas the V and J calls and clone size are those reported in that table. The sample features over 35,000 clones, and none is a singleton. Approximately 9.8% of the sample is in the top ten clones.

Trimming takes 0 bases from V and 3 bases from J, and the germline ends sit 15 bases apart. From the cysteine through the phenylalanine, the CDR3 covers 16 amino acids. Part of the CDR3 DNA is given, 39 bases translated from base 1. The germline V gene sets CDR1 to MNHNS and CDR2 to SASEGT. The TCR sequence derives from a person aged 18-69 years in good health. This sequence uses TRBV6-1 and TRBJ2-7; matching of 7 bases hints at TRBD1 as the D gene. Sequencing was done on a sample of peripheral blood mononuclear cells. The covered CDR3 bases are TGTGCCAGCAGTGAAGCTCCGCAGGGGGGCAGCTACGAG. Translated, it reads CASSEAPQGGSYE. The entire CDR3 protein reads CASSEAPQGGSYEQYF.